This passage covers 23 T cell receptor beta chains from one sample sequenced in a study of shared clonotypes between healthy human individuals. Sequencing was performed with immunoSEQ multiplex PCR; in TCRdb, only in-frame clones are kept and a portion is missing. The sample has roughly 2 million clones, less than 95% seen once. CD45RO-negative CD8 cells positively selected for CCR7 made up the naive population, which excluded terminally differentiated effector memory CD45RA+ cells. The sample was naive CD8+ T cells sorted from blood. The receptor source for this set is a man younger than 35 in good health.

This clone came up once. CDR3 coding DNA: TGTGCCAGCAGCCCCATTGGAACTAATGAAAAACTGTTTTTT. Translation gives CASSPIGTNEKLFF. V usage is TRBV28 and J usage is TRBJ1-4; no definite D call. CDR1 is MDHEN, CDR2 SYDVKM, per germline. The CDR3 length is 14 residues. The ends were cut back, 6 bases at V and 1 base at J, with 9 bases in the middle.

Note on this clone: This specimen includes other DNA sequences encoding the same CDR3. The rearrangement links TRBV10-1 to TRBJ2-7, with TRBD1 matching over 8 bases. This CDR3 is 13 amino acids long. CDR1 and CDR2 from the germline V gene are WNHNN and SYGVQD (reference sequence). Trimming cost V 5 bases and J 3 bases; bases outside gene matches: 3. CDR3 in DNA: TGCGCCAGCAGTCTCGGACAGGGCTACGAGCAGTACTTC. Protein product: CASSLGQGYEQYF.

The chain carries TRBV11-2 and TRBJ2-7; D is perhaps TRBD2 (6 bases). This CDR3 is 16 amino acids long. V was cut by 3 bases and J by 5 bases, with 20 bases left in between. Per germline, CDR1 SGHAT and CDR2 FQNNGV. CDR3 DNA: TGTGCCAGCAGCTTCATGGGACTGCCCAACCCTAACGAGCAGTACTTC. Protein: CASSFMGLPNPNEQYF.

This clone has a single count. CDR3 in amino acids: CATSVKGGPSTDTQYF. The CDR3 DNA reads as TGCGCCACCTCGGTGAAGGGGGGGCCTAGCACAGATACGCAGTATTTT. The rearrangement uses TRBV4-1 and TRBJ2-3, with TRBD2 as a possible D gene (7 bases). Germline values: CDR1 MGHRA, CDR2 YSYEKL. There are 16 residues in the CDR3. V was clipped by 10 bases and J by 0 bases, with 20 bases between them.

This clone came up once. The CDR3 DNA sequence: TGTGCCAGTAGTATGGAAACAGGGGGTCGGCGGTACTTC. Translation gives CASSMETGGRRYF. The V and J genes are TRBV19 and TRBJ2-7, with TRBD1 identical over 8 bases. In germline, CDR1 is LNHDA, CDR2 SQIVND (reference sequence). The ends lost 3 bases at V and 12 bases at J; junction bases unmatched: 10. The CDR3 length is 13 residues.

The chain recombines TRBV28 with TRBJ2-1, with D perhaps matching TRBD1 or TRBD2 (5 bases each). The CDR3 extends over 14 amino acids. Germline CDR1 and CDR2: MDHEN and SYDVKM. The V end was cut by 5 bases, the J end by 9 bases, with 17 bases between. The CDR3, as DNA: TGTGCCAGCAGTCTCACTCCAGGGACGGGTGAGCAGTTCTTC. This gives the protein CASSLTPGTGEQFF.

The rearrangement links TRBV5-4 to TRBJ2-5; 12 bases align to TRBD1. CDR1 is SGHNT, CDR2 YYREEE, per germline (reference sequence). The V gene end was trimmed by 5 bases and the J gene end by 5 bases; junction bases not matched to a gene: 7. This CDR3 has 15 amino acids. The CDR3 DNA is TGTGCCAGCAGACCCGGGACAGGGGGCCCGGAGACCCAGTACTTC. This sequence encodes CASRPGTGGPETQYF.

This chain connects TRBV4-1 to TRBJ1-5, with a tentative D call TRBD1 (5 bases). Per germline, CDR1 MGHRA and CDR2 YSYEKL. Trimming shortened V by 0 bases and J by 3 bases, and 12 bases separated the two germline ends. This CDR3 comprises 16 residues. The CDR3 bases are TGCGCCAGCAGCCAAGACAGGGTAGAAACCAATCAGCCCCAGCATTTT. It encodes CASSQDRVETNQPQHF.

About this clone: Additional DNA sequences in this sample encode the identical CDR3. The chain links TRBV9 to TRBJ2-7, with D possibly being TRBD2 (6 bases). The V and J ends lost 0 bases and 6 bases respectively, with 10 bases between them. Germline V lookup: CDR1 SGDLS, CDR2 YYNGEE. The CDR3 length is 13 residues. Written as DNA, the CDR3 is TGTGCCAGCAGCGTAGGAGGAGGGACCGAGCAGTACTTC. It translates to CASSVGGGTEQYF.

The chain combines TRBV6-1 with TRBJ1-1; a weak D match, TRBD1 (5 bases). Germline CDR1 MNHNS, CDR2 SASEGT. V lost 6 bases, J lost 7 bases, and 12 bases lay in between. This CDR3 is 12 amino acids long. CDR3 nucleotides: TGTGCCAGCAGCCTCAGGGAGATTGAAGCTTTCTTT. This encodes CASSLREIEAFF.

The chain is built from TRBV11-2 and TRBJ2-3; no firm D call. This CDR3 region has 13 residues. Trimming took 0 bases from V and 5 from J, leaving 6 bases between them. Germline V gene lookup returns CDR1 SGHAT and CDR2 FQNNGV. Written as DNA, the CDR3 is TGTGCCAGCAGCTTAGATCTAGTAGATACGCAGTATTTT. Its protein is CASSLDLVDTQYF.

The chain links TRBV2 to TRBJ1-1; a weak D match, TRBD1 (5 bases). The germline V gene encodes CDR1 SNHLY and CDR2 FYNNEI. This CDR3 comprises 13 residues. Deletions cut 0 bases from V and 6 bases from J, with 8 bases between. CDR3 nucleotides: TGTGCCAGCAGTGAAGCGACAGCCTCTGAAGCTTTCTTT. Its translation is CASSEATASEAFF.

V usage is TRBV7-9 and J usage is TRBJ1-6; D not certain. The V end was cut by 7 bases, the J end by 7 bases, with 20 bases between. Per germline, CDR1 SEHNR and CDR2 FQNEAQ (reference sequence). This CDR3 has 16 amino acids. The CDR3 here is CASTGQGPLENSPLHF. The CDR3 nucleotides read TGTGCCAGCACCGGTCAAGGGCCGCTCGAGAATTCACCCCTCCACTTT.

This chain connects TRBV4-3 to TRBJ2-7; a possible D gene is TRBD2 (6 bases). The CDR3 is 13 amino acids. Trimming shortened V by 5 bases and J by 7 bases, and 15 bases separated the two germline ends. Germline V gene data show CDR1 as LGHNA and CDR2 as YSLEER. The CDR3 DNA sequence: TGCGCCAGCAGCGGAGATTTCGGGAGTGAGCAGTACTTC. Its translation: CASSGDFGSEQYF.

V usage is TRBV5-5 and J usage is TRBJ2-7; tentatively, D is TRBD1 (6 bases). Germline loops: CDR1 SGHKS, CDR2 YYEKEE (reference sequence). Trimming stripped 5 bases from V and 1 base from J, with 19 bases between. The length of the CDR3 is 16 residues. CDR3 nucleotides: TGTGCCAGCAGTTTTCCCTCGGGGACAATATCCTACGAGCAGTACTTC. It is translated as CASSFPSGTISYEQYF. Drawing the rest from reference TRBV5-5 and TRBJ2-7, the complete variable domain is DAGVTQSPTHLIKTRGQQVTLRCSPISGHKSVSWYQQVLGQGPQFIFQYYEKEERGRGNFPDRFSARQFPNYSSELNVNALLLGDSALYLCASSFPSGTISYEQYFGPGTRLTVT.

This rearrangement joins TRBV29-1 to TRBJ2-7; possible D gene TRBD1, 6 bases. Trimming took 6 bases from V and 1 from J, leaving 16 bases between them. This CDR3 has 14 residues. Germline-derived CDR1 and CDR2 are SQVTM and ANQGSEA. The CDR3 nucleotides are TGCAGCGTGGGGGCGGACAGCTATTCCTACGAGCAGTACTTC. Residues: CSVGADSYSYEQYF.

J is TRBJ2-1 and V is TRBV9; D unresolved. With 3 bases removed from V and 6 bases from J, the gap between germline ends came to 10 bases. This CDR3 spans 13 amino acids. Germline CDR1 is SGDLS and CDR2 is YYNGEE. CDR3 sequence (DNA): TGTGCCAGCAGCGCCTGGTCTTCCAATGAGCAGTTCTTC. This translates into CASSAWSSNEQFF. Combining the CDR3 with reference TRBV9 and TRBJ2-1 gives the whole variable domain DSGVTQTPKHLITATGQRVTLRCSPRSGDLSVYWYQQSLDQGLQFLIQYYNGEERAKGNILERFSAQQFPDLHSELNLSSLELGDSALYFCASSAWSSNEQFFGPGTRLTVL.

The rearrangement uses TRBV5-6 and TRBJ1-4; a possible D gene is TRBD1 (6 bases). Looked up from germline, CDR1 is SGHDT and CDR2 is YYEEEE. This CDR3 contains 14 residues. V lost 1 base to trimming and J lost 7 bases, with 11 bases between them. The CDR3 DNA reads as TGTGCCAGCAGCTTGCGGGGGCGCGCTGAAAAACTGTTTTTT. It encodes CASSLRGRAEKLFF. Based on the CDR3 plus reference TRBV5-6 and TRBJ1-4, the full variable domain is DAGVTQSPTHLIKTRGQQVTLRCSPKSGHDTVSWYQQALGQGPQFIFQYYEEEERQRGNFPDRFSGHQFPNYSSELNVNALLLGDSALYLCASSLRGRAEKLFFGSGTQLSVL.

This clone was recorded only once. The chain links TRBV7-2 to TRBJ2-7; D call uncertain. Trimming cost V 2 bases and J 0 bases, with 8 bases left between them. The germline gives CDR1 SGHTA, CDR2 FQGNSA. This CDR3 spans 14 amino acids. The CDR3 DNA is TGTGCCAGCAGCTTATGGGTCAACTCCTACGAGCAGTACTTC. Translation: CASSLWVNSYEQYF.

V gene TRBV29-1 combines with J gene TRBJ1-1; 9 bases line up with TRBD1. CDR1 and CDR2 (germline): SQVTM, ANQGSEA. The trim removed 6 bases at V and 4 bases at J, leaving 6 bases unmatched. The CDR3 sequence is 13 residues long. CDR3 sequence (DNA): TGCAGCGTAGAACAGGGGGCGGGCACTGAAGCTTTCTTT. Its translation is CSVEQGAGTEAFF. Combining the CDR3 with reference TRBV29-1 and TRBJ1-1 gives the whole variable domain SAVISQKPSRDICQRGTSLTIQCQVDSQVTMMFWYRQQPGQSLTLIATANQGSEATYESGFVIDKFPISRPNLTFSTLTVSNMSPEDSSIYLCSVEQGAGTEAFFGQGTRLTVV.

Only a few counts were recorded for this clone. The chain uses TRBV7-9 and TRBJ1-2; possibly TRBD1 for D (6 bases). V was trimmed by 5 bases and J by 8 bases, leaving 18 bases between them. This CDR3 has 14 residues. Germline CDR1 SEHNR, CDR2 FQNEAQ (reference sequence). CDR3 coding DNA: TGTGCCAGCAGCGGCACAGGGATTTTTTTGGGCTACACCTTC. Translation: CASSGTGIFLGYTF.

The chain recombines TRBV2 with TRBJ1-2, with TRBD1 matching 8 bases. Germline CDR1 SNHLY, CDR2 FYNNEI. The CDR3 covers 13 residues. Trimming removed 8 bases from V and 2 bases from J; junction bases left unmatched: 4. For the CDR3, the DNA is TGTGCCAGCCGGGACAGGAGCAACTATGGCTACACCTTC. Residues: CASRDRSNYGYTF.

The CDR3, as DNA: TGTGCCAGCAGCTTCCTGGCAACTAATGAAAAACTGTTTTTT. Translating gives CASSFLATNEKLFF. The chain links TRBV11-2 to TRBJ1-4; D not resolved. The CDR3 sequence is 14 residues long. The ends were cut back, 3 bases at V and 0 bases at J, with 5 bases in the middle. Germline V CDR1 and CDR2: SGHAT, FQNNGV. The whole variable domain, remainder taken from reference TRBV11-2 and TRBJ1-4, is EAGVAQSPRYKIIEKRQSVAFWCNPISGHATLYWYQQILGQGPKLLIQFQNNGVVDDSQLPKDRFSAERLKGVDSTLKIQPAKLEDSAVYLCASSFLATNEKLFFGSGTQLSVL.